The subject of this entry is one T cell receptor beta chain. The data are from a study of cytomegalovirus exposure and HLA in healthy donors. The V gene lost 0 bases and the J gene lost 4 bases, with 13 bases spanning the gap. Germline CDR1 and CDR2: MNHEY and SMNVEV (reference sequence). The CDR3 is 15 residues long. Researchers ran the PCR with 60 Vbeta and 13 Jbeta primers. Sequencing was performed with immunoSEQ multiplex PCR; in TCRdb, only in-frame clones are kept and a portion is missing. In total, the table holds around 76,000 clones. This sequence originates from a woman aged 55-70 years in good health and CMV-seronegative. The gene calls are TRBV27 and TRBJ2-7; TRBD1 might be the D (5 bases). Sequences were obtained from PBMCs. The CDR3 nucleotides read TGTGCCAGCAGTTTATCGGGGCCAAACCTTTACGAGCAGTACTTC. Protein: CASSLSGPNLYEQYF.